This T cell receptor (beta chain) stems from a study of radiation and T cells in renal cell carcinoma. General study results and limits: Top tumor clonotypes rose in blood 2 weeks post-radiation, then contracted.

Time point: blood 4 weeks post-SBRT, at nephrectomy. The treatment is: 15 Gy SBRT to primary tumor, nephrectomy 4 weeks later. V lost 5 bases and J lost 3, with 16 bases in between. This CDR3 region has 15 residues. Looked up from germline, CDR1 is SGHRS and CDR2 is YFSETQ. In regard to this clone: Its antigen is as yet unknown.

Generated by immunoSEQ multiplex PCR, the TCRdb table keeps only in-frame clones and is missing some. The data contain some 31,000 clones, about 84% of them singletons. The sample here was blood, taken from a patient whose treatment included radiotherapy and nephrectomy. V and J are TRBV5-1 and TRBJ2-3; weak D call: TRBD2 (6 bases). This TCR came from a man in his fifties or sixties with renal cell carcinoma. CDR3 protein: CASRSGENPTDTQYF. In DNA, the CDR3 is TGCGCCAGCAGGTCGGGGGAGAATCCGACAGATACGCAGTATTTT. The variable domain in full, completed from reference TRBV5-1 and TRBJ2-3, reads KAGVTQTPRYLIKTRGQQVTLSCSPISGHRSVSWYQQTPGQGLQFLFEYFSETQRNKGNFPGRFSGRQFSNSRSEMNVSTLELGDSALYLCASRSGENPTDTQYFGPGTRLTVL.